What follows are 8 T cell receptor beta chains derived from one specimen sequenced in a study of B cell selection in AIRE deficiency. The table came from immunoSEQ multiplex PCR; TCRdb's copy has only in-frame clones and leaves some out. The sample has fewer than 30,000 clones, about 95% seen once. CD4+CD127+ cells were sorted as the conventional CD4 T cells. Input material: CD4+CD127+ conventional T cells sorted from PBMCs. The receptors stem from a human donor in good health.

The chain couples TRBV6-4 to TRBJ2-3, with 10 bases lining up with TRBD2. The CDR3 is 17 amino acids. After removal of 2 bases from V and 1 base from J, the junction contained 6 bases not matched to a gene. Germline CDR1 and CDR2: MRHNA and SNTAGT. CDR3 bases: TGTGCCAGCAGTGACAAAAGCGGGGGGGCCCGCACAGATACGCAGTATTTT. It encodes CASSDKSGGARTDTQYF.

The genes are TRBV6-6 and TRBJ1-2; possible D gene TRBD1, 5 bases. V lost 7 bases, J lost 5 bases, and 17 bases lay in between. The CDR3 has 14 amino acids. Germline V gene sequence: CDR1 MNHNY, CDR2 SVGAGI (reference sequence). For the CDR3, the DNA is TGTGCCAGCACCCTAGGGGATGCACGATATGGCTACACCTTC. It translates to CASTLGDARYGYTF.

The V and J genes are TRBV7-9 and TRBJ2-3; no definite D call. V lost 5 bases, J lost 3 bases, and 12 bases lay in between. This CDR3 has 14 residues. Germline values: CDR1 SEHNR, CDR2 FQNEAQ (reference sequence). As DNA, the CDR3 is TGTGCCAGCAGCGCACAGCTAAATACAGATACGCAGTATTTT. It translates to CASSAQLNTDTQYF.

V is TRBV10-3 and J is TRBJ2-1, with 10 nucleotides matching TRBD1. The V and J ends lost 4 bases and 3 bases, in that order; junction bases with no gene match: 3. CDR3 length: 15 residues. Germline V gives CDR1 ENHRY, CDR2 SYGVKD. This chain's CDR3 is CAISGGQGVYNEQFF. The CDR3, as DNA: TGTGCCATCAGTGGAGGACAGGGGGTCTACAATGAGCAGTTCTTC.

The chain is built from TRBV4-2 and TRBJ2-7; D might be TRBD1 (5 bases). Trimming removed 0 bases at V and 5 bases at J, with 11 bases between. The CDR3 contains 14 residues. Germline CDR1 reads LGHNA; CDR2 reads YNFKEQ. CDR3 loop: CASSQDGNRNEQYF. The CDR3 bases are TGTGCCAGCAGCCAAGACGGTAACAGGAACGAGCAGTACTTC.

J is TRBJ2-2 and V is TRBV5-4; 7 positions agree with TRBD1. Germline V gives CDR1 SGHNT, CDR2 YYREEE (reference sequence). Germline trimming cut 3 bases from V and 2 bases from J; bases unmatched to any gene: 1. The length of the CDR3 is 14 residues. CDR3 coding DNA: TGTGCCAGCAGCTGGGACAGAAACACCGGGGAGCTGTTTTTT. This sequence encodes CASSWDRNTGELFF. The variable domain in full, with the rest retrieved from reference TRBV5-4 and TRBJ2-2, is ETGVTQSPTHLIKTRGQQVTLRCSSQSGHNTVSWYQQALGQGPQFIFQYYREEENGRGNFPPRFSGLQFPNYSSELNVNALELDDSALYLCASSWDRNTGELFFGEGSRLTVL.

This clone has a handful of counts. The sample carries other DNA sequences with the same CDR3. The V gene is TRBV20-1, the J gene TRBJ1-4; D is unresolved. Germline values: CDR1 DFQATT, CDR2 SNEGSKA (reference sequence). The CDR3 loop spans 11 amino acids. The V and J ends lost 1 base and 8 bases respectively, with 5 bases between them. The CDR3 loop is CSARGVEKLFF. The CDR3 DNA is TGCAGTGCTAGAGGGGTAGAAAAACTGTTTTTT.

The sample holds one count of this clone. The chain employs TRBV10-3 and TRBJ1-5; D is undetermined. The germline CDR1 and CDR2 sequences are ENHRY and SYGVKD. With 2 bases removed from V and 5 bases from J, the gap between germline ends came to 10 bases. The CDR3 loop spans 14 amino acids. Written as DNA, the CDR3 is TGTGCCATCAGTGAGATCCGAGAGGATCAGCCCCAGCATTTT. It is translated as CAISEIREDQPQHF.